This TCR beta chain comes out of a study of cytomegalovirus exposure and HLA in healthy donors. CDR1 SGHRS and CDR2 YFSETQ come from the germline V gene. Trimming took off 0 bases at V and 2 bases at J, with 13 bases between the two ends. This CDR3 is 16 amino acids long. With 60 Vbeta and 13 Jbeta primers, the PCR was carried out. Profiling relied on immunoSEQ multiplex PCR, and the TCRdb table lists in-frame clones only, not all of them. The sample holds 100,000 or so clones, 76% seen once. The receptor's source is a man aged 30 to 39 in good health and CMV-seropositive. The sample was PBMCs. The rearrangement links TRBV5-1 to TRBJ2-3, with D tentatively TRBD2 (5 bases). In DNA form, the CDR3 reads TGCGCCAGCAGCTTGGCCAGCGGCGGTACCACAGATACGCAGTATTTT. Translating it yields CASSLASGGTTDTQYF. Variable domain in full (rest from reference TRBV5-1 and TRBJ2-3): KAGVTQTPRYLIKTRGQQVTLSCSPISGHRSVSWYQQTPGQGLQFLFEYFSETQRNKGNFPGRFSGRQFSNSRSEMNVSTLELGDSALYLCASSLASGGTTDTQYFGPGTRLTVL.